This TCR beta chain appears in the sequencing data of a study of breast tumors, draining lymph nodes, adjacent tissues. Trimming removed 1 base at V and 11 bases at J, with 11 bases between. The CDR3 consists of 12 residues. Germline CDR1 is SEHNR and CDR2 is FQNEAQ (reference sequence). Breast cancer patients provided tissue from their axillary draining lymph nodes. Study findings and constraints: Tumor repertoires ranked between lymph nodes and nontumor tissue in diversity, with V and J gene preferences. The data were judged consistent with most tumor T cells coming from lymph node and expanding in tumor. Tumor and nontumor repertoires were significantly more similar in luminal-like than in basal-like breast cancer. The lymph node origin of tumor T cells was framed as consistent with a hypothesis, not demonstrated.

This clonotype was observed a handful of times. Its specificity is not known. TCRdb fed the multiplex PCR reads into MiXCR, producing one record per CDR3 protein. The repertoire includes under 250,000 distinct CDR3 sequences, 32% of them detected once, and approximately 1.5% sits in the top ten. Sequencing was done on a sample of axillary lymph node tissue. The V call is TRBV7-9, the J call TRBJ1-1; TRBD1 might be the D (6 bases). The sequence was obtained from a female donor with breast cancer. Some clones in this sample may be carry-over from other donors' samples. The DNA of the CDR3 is TGTGCCAGCAGCTTAGTGGGGGGGCTCGCTTTCTTT. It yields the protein CASSLVGGLAFF. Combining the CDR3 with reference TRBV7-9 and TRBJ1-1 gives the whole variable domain DTGVSQNPRHKITKRGQNVTFRCDPISEHNRLYWYRQTLGQGPEFLTYFQNEAQLEKSRLLSDRFSAERPKGSFSTLEIQRTEQGDSAMYLCASSLVGGLAFFGQGTRLTVV.